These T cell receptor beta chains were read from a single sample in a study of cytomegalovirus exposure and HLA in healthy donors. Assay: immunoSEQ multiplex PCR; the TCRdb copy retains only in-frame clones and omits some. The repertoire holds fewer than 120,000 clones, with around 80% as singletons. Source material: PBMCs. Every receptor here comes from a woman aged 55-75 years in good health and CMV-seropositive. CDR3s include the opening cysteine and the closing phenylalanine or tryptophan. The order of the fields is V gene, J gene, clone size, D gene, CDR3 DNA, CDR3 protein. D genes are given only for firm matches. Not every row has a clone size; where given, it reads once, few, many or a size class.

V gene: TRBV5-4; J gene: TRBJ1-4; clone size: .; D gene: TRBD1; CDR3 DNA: TGTGCCAGCAGCTTACAGGGGGGCGAAAAACTGTTTTTT; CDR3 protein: CASSLQGGEKLFF
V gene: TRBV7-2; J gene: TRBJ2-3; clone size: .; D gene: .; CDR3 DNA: TGTGCCAGCAGCTTAGGGGGGCTACGCACAGATACGCAGTATTTT; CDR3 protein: CASSLGGLRTDTQYF
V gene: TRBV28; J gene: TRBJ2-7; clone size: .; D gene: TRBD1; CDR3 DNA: TGTGCCAGCAGCCCTTCCAGGGGGTCGACCTACGAGCAGTACTTC; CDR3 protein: CASSPSRGSTYEQYF
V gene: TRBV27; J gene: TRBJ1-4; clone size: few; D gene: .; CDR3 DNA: TGTGCCAGCAGTCGAGGAATTGACAGAACTAATGAAAAACTGTTTTTT; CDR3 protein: CASSRGIDRTNEKLFF
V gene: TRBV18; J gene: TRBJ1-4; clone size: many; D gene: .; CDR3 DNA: TGTGCCAGCTCACCTAAAGGGGGTATCGAAAAACTGTTTTTT; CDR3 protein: CASSPKGGIEKLFF
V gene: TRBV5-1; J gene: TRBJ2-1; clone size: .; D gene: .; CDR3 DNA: TGCGCCAGCAGCTTGGATGGGCTAGCGCCGGACTACAATGAGCAGTTCTTC; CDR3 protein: CASSLDGLAPDYNEQFF
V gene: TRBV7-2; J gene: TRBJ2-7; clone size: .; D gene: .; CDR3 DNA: TGTGCCAGCAGCTCAGCCGTCGGTAAGCAGTACTTC; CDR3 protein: CASSSAVGKQYF
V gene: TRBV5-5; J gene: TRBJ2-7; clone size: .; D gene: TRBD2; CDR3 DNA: TGTGCCAGCAGCTTGGCCAGTACTAGCGGGAGGTTTTTCTACGAGCAGTACTTC; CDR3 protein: CASSLASTSGRFFYEQYF
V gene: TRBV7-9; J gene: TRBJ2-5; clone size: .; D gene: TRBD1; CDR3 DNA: TGTGCCAGCAGCTCCGACAGGGATTACTCGGGGACCCAGTACTTC; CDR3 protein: CASSSDRDYSGTQYF
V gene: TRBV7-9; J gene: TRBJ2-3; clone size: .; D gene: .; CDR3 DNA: TGTGCCAGCAGCCCAAGACTAGTCGAGTCAGATACGCAGTATTTT; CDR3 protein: CASSPRLVESDTQYF
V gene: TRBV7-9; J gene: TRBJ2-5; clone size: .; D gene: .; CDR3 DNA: TGTGCCAGCAGCCGAGAGAGCGGCCAAGAGACCCAGTACTTC; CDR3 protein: CASSRESGQETQYF
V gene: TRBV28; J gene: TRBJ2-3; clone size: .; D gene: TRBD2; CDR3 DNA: TGTGCCAGCAGTTTCCGGTTGCAGGGAGGGAGCACAGATACGCAGTATTTT; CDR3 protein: CASSFRLQGGSTDTQYF
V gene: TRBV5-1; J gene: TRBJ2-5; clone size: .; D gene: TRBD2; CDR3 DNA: TGCGCCAGCAGCTTGGGACTAGCGGGAGGCCAAGAGACCCAGTACTTC; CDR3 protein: CASSLGLAGGQETQYF
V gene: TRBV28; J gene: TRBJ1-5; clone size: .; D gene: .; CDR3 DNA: TGTGCCAGCAGTTTCGGGAATCAGCCCCAGCATTTT; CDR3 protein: CASSFGNQPQHF
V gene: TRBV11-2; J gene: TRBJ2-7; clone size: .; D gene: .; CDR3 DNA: TGTGCCAGCAGCTTAGTGGCAGGGAAGGCGTACGAGCAGTACTTC; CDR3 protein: CASSLVAGKAYEQYF
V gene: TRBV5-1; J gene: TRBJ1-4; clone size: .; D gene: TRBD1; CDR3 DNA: TGCGCCAGCAGCTTACAGGGGACTAATGAAAAACTGTTTTTT; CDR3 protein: CASSLQGTNEKLFF
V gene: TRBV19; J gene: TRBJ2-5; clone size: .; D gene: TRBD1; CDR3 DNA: TGTGCCAGTAGTATTCTCAACAGGGGGAAGGAGACCCAGTACTTC; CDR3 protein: CASSILNRGKETQYF
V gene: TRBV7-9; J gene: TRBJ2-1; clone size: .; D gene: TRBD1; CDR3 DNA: TGTTCCAGCAGCGAAAACTCGGGGACAGGGCGATACAATGAGCAGTTCTTC; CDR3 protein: CSSSENSGTGRYNEQFF